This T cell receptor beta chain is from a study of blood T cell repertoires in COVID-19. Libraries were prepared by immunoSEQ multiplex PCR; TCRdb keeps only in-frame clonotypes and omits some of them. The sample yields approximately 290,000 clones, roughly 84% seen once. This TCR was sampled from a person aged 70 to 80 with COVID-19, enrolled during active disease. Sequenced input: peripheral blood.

CDR3 in amino acids: CASSPGTGDDQPQHF. The DNA for the CDR3 is TGTGCCAGCAGTCCAGGGACAGGTGACGACCAGCCCCAGCATTTT. This sequence joins TRBV28 and TRBJ1-5; 8 bases match TRBD1. The J segment lost 7 bases and the V segment lost 5 bases, leaving 10 bases of the junction unmatched. The CDR3 totals 15 residues. Germline CDR1 MDHEN, CDR2 SYDVKM. Combining the CDR3 with reference TRBV28 and TRBJ1-5 gives the whole variable domain DVKVTQSSRYLVKRTGEKVFLECVQDMDHENMFWYRQDPGLGLRLIYFSYDVKMKEKGDIPEGYSVSREKKERFSLILESASTNQTSMYLCASSPGTGDDQPQHFGDGTRLSIL.